The 14 T cell receptor beta chains below were found in one sample sequenced in a study of technical replicates of blood from several donors. The assay was immunoSEQ multiplex PCR, and TCRdb's table has in-frame clones only and misses some. The sample contains some 77,000 clones, around nine tenths of which appear only once. Specimen: T cells isolated from PBMCs. The receptors were gathered from a human donor in good health.

The chain combines TRBV29-1 with TRBJ1-3; 9 nucleotides line up with TRBD1. The CDR3 is made up of 15 amino acids. Germline V gene lookup returns CDR1 SQVTM and CDR2 ANQGSEA. Losses at the gene ends were 4 bases for V and 0 bases for J; bases not matched to a gene: 4. Written as DNA, the CDR3 is TGCAGCGTTGCATCGACAGGGGGCTCTGGAAACACCATATATTTT. It encodes CSVASTGGSGNTIYF.

This chain uses TRBV5-4 with TRBJ1-5, with 7 bases aligning to TRBD1. Per the germline V gene, CDR1 is SGHNT and CDR2 is YYREEE (reference sequence). Losses at the gene ends were 4 bases for V and 7 bases for J; bases not matched to a gene: 8. CDR3 length: 14 residues. In DNA form, the CDR3 reads TGTGCCAGCAGCATCACAGGGGCCCACCAGCCCCAGCATTTT. Protein: CASSITGAHQPQHF.

V and J are TRBV5-8 and TRBJ2-2; D unresolved. The CDR3 is 14 amino acids. Germline CDR1 SGHTS, CDR2 YDEGEE. V dropped 1 base and J dropped 0 bases, with 4 bases sitting between them. Written as DNA, the CDR3 is TGTGCCAGCAGCTTGACTCCGAACACCGGGGAGCTGTTTTTT. Amino acid sequence: CASSLTPNTGELFF.

This clone was observed once. CDR3 sequence: CASSWRGQTNEKLFF. CDR3 nucleotides: TGCGCCAGCAGCTGGAGGGGACAGACTAATGAAAAACTGTTTTTT. The chain combines TRBV5-1 with TRBJ1-4, with 7 bases fitting TRBD1. Germline CDR1 is SGHRS and CDR2 is YFSETQ. The CDR3 sequence is 15 residues long. Losses at the gene ends were 3 bases for V and 2 bases for J; bases not matched to a gene: 4. The full variable domain, with the rest looked up from reference TRBV5-1 and TRBJ1-4, is KAGVTQTPRYLIKTRGQQVTLSCSPISGHRSVSWYQQTPGQGLQFLFEYFSETQRNKGNFPGRFSGRQFSNSRSEMNVSTLELGDSALYLCASSWRGQTNEKLFFGSGTQLSVL.

The chain has TRBV5-6 and TRBJ2-5; D is possibly TRBD2 (7 bases). Deletions cut 1 base from V and 5 bases from J, with 18 bases between. Germline-derived CDR1 and CDR2 are SGHDT and YYEEEE. The CDR3 covers 16 residues. The CDR3 here is CASSLFAGEGGETQYF. In nucleotides, the CDR3 is TGTGCCAGCAGCTTGTTCGCGGGAGAAGGGGGGGAGACCCAGTACTTC. Together with reference TRBV5-6 and TRBJ2-5, the CDR3 gives the full variable domain: DAGVTQSPTHLIKTRGQQVTLRCSPKSGHDTVSWYQQALGQGPQFIFQYYEEEERQRGNFPDRFSGHQFPNYSSELNVNALLLGDSALYLCASSLFAGEGGETQYFGPGTRLLVL.

The rearrangement links TRBV12-5 to TRBJ2-7; unclear D gene. Germline V gives CDR1 LGHNT, CDR2 FRNRAP. V was shortened by 5 bases and J by 6 bases, with 14 bases between the two germline ends. The CDR3 consists of 13 residues. The CDR3 DNA follows: TGTGCTAGTGGTACACAAACACGAGGCGAGCAGTACTTC. As protein: CASGTQTRGEQYF.

This rearrangement joins TRBV19 to TRBJ2-1; 8 bases are shared with TRBD2. Trimming took 0 bases from V and 6 from J; bases not matched to a gene: 4. Germline CDR1 and CDR2: LNHDA and SQIVND (reference sequence). CDR3 length equals 15 residues. For the CDR3, the DNA is TGTGCCAGTAGTATAGAACTAGCGGAAATCAATGAGCAGTTCTTC. Its translation is CASSIELAEINEQFF.

The chain uses TRBV7-3 and TRBJ2-2, with D possibly TRBD2 on 6 matching bases. V was pared by 6 bases and J by 6 bases, with 11 bases between. The CDR3 totals 13 residues. Germline V gene data show CDR1 as SGHTA and CDR2 as FQGTGA. The CDR3 loop is CASSRLGAGELFF. The CDR3 DNA sequence: TGTGCCAGCAGTAGACTAGGGGCCGGGGAGCTGTTTTTT.

The J gene is TRBJ1-4, the V gene TRBV7-9; D remains ambiguous. The CDR3 has 13 amino acids. V lost 7 bases and J lost 5, with 11 bases in between. Germline CDR1 and CDR2: SEHNR and FQNEAQ (reference sequence). CDR3 bases: TGTGCCAGCACTGCGGCCGCGAATGAAAAACTGTTTTTT. Translation: CASTAAANEKLFF.

CDR3 in DNA: TGTGCCAGCAGCTTAGCGGGAGTCAGCTCCTACAATGAGCAGTTCTTC. Amino acids: CASSLAGVSSYNEQFF. This rearrangement joins TRBV11-2 to TRBJ2-1, with a tentative D call TRBD2 (6 bases). CDR1 and CDR2 (germline): SGHAT, FQNNGV. V lost 1 base and J lost 0, with 10 bases in between. The CDR3 contains 16 residues.

The chain combines TRBV4-1 with TRBJ2-1; the match to TRBD2 covers 12 bases. CDR3 length equals 16 residues. Trimming took 1 base from V and 9 from J; bases not matched to a gene: 7. Germline V CDR1 and CDR2: MGHRA, YSYEKL. The CDR3, as DNA: TGCGCCAGCAGCCAAGTTTCTAGCGGGAGGGCCGGTGAGCAGTTCTTC. Amino acids: CASSQVSSGRAGEQFF.

The rearrangement joins TRBV7-2 to TRBJ1-2, with TRBD1 as a possible D gene (6 bases). The CDR3 runs 13 residues. The germline V and J ends were trimmed by 5 bases and 4 bases, with 11 bases remaining between them. CDR1 is SGHTA, CDR2 FQGNSA, per germline. The CDR3 nucleotides read TGTGCCAGCAGCACACAGGGTGGCTATGGCTACACCTTC. Translated: CASSTQGGYGYTF.

The chain has TRBV9 and TRBJ1-2, with 8 bases lining up with TRBD1. V was pared by 5 bases and J by 2 bases, with 20 bases of the junction left unmatched. This CDR3 has 19 residues. Germline CDR1 is SGDLS and CDR2 is YYNGEE. The CDR3 reads CASRHPATPGGATNYGYTF. CDR3 nucleotide sequence: TGTGCCAGCAGGCACCCCGCGACACCAGGGGGCGCGACGAACTATGGCTACACCTTC.

The chain has TRBV10-3 and TRBJ1-1, with 8 bases aligning to TRBD1. The CDR3 is 14 residues long. Germline lookup yields CDR1 ENHRY and CDR2 SYGVKD. Unmatched junction bases numbered 10, after V lost 6 bases and J lost 7 bases. In DNA, the CDR3 is TGTGCCATCAGGAGCGCGGACAGGGAGGGTGAAGCTTTCTTT. Its translation: CAIRSADREGEAFF.